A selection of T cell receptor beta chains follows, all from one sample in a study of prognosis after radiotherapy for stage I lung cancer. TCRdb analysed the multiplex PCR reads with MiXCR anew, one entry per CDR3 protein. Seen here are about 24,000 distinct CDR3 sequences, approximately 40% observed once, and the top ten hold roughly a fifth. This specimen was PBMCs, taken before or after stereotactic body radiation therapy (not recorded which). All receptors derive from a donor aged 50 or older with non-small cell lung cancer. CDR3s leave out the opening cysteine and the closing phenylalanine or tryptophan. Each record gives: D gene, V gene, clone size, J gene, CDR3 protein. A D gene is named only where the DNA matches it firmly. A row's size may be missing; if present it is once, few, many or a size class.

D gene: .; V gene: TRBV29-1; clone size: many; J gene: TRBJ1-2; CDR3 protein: SVEGDDYGYT
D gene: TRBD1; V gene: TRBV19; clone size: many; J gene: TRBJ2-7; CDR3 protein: ASSIWGQGYEQY
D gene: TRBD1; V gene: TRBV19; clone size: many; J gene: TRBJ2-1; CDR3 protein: ARPGQGDNEQF
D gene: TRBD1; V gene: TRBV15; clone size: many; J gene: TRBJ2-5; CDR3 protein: ATSGKEQGEETQY
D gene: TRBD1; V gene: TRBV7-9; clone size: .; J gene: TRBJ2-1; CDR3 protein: ASSLESDRAKF
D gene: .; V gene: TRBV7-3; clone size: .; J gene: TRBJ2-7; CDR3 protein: ASSTLRGDEQY
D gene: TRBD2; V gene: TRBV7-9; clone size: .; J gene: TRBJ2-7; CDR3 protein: ASSPESRTSGNEQY
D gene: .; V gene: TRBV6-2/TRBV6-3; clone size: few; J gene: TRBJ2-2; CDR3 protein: ASSYSGLMNTGELF
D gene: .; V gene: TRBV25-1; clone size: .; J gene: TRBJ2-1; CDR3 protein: ASSAPQGRASYNEQF
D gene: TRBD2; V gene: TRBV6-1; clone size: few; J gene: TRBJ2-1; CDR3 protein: ASRTSGIPSYNEQF